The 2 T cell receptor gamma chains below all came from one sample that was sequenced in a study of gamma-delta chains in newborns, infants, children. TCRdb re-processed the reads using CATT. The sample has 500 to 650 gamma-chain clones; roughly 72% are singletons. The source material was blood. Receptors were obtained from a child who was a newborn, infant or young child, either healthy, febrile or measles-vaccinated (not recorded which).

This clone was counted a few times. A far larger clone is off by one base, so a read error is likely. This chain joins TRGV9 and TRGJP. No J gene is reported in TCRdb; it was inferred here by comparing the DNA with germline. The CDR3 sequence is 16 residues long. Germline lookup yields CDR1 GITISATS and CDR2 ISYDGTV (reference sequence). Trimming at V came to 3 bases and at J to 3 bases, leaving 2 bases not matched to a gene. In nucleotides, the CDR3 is TGTGCCTTGTGGGAGATGCAAGAGTTGGGCAAAAAAATCAAGGTATTT. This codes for CALWEMQELGKKIKVF.

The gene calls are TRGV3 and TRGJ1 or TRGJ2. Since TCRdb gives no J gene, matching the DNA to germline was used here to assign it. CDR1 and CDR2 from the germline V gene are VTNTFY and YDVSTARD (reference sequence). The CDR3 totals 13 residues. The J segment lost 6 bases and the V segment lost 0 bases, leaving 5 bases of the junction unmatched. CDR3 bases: TGTGCCACCTGGGACAGGCTCGCTTATAAGAAACTCTTT. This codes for CATWDRLAYKKLF.